This T cell receptor (beta chain) was found in a study of blood T cell repertoires in COVID-19. Whole-study context: In each case, the material was cDNA or gDNA derived from T cells, B-cell-depleted T cells, or PBMCs.

The data were produced by immunoSEQ multiplex PCR, yet TCRdb's version contains in-frame clones alone and is incomplete. The repertoire has around 220,000 clones, more than 70% of them found once; the top ten carry 2% to 2.5%. Between the trimmed V and J ends, which lost 3 bases and 3 bases, there was a span of 11 bases. Germline V gene lookup returns CDR1 SGHTA and CDR2 FQGNSA. The CDR3 loop spans 14 amino acids. The receptor comes from a woman in her thirties or forties who had recovered from COVID-19. The sequencing sample was made of peripheral blood. The rearrangement joins TRBV7-2 to TRBJ2-5, with a tentative D call TRBD1 (6 bases). CDR3 sequence reads: CASSFNRVKETQYF. The CDR3 coding sequence is TGTGCCAGCAGCTTTAACAGGGTAAAAGAGACCCAGTACTTC. Supplemented by reference TRBV7-2 and TRBJ2-5, the full variable domain reads GAGVSQSPSNKVTEKGKDVELRCDPISGHTALYWYRQSLGQGLEFLIYFQGNSAPDKSGLPSDRFSAERTGGSVSTLTIQRTQQEDSAVYLCASSFNRVKETQYFGPGTRLLVL.